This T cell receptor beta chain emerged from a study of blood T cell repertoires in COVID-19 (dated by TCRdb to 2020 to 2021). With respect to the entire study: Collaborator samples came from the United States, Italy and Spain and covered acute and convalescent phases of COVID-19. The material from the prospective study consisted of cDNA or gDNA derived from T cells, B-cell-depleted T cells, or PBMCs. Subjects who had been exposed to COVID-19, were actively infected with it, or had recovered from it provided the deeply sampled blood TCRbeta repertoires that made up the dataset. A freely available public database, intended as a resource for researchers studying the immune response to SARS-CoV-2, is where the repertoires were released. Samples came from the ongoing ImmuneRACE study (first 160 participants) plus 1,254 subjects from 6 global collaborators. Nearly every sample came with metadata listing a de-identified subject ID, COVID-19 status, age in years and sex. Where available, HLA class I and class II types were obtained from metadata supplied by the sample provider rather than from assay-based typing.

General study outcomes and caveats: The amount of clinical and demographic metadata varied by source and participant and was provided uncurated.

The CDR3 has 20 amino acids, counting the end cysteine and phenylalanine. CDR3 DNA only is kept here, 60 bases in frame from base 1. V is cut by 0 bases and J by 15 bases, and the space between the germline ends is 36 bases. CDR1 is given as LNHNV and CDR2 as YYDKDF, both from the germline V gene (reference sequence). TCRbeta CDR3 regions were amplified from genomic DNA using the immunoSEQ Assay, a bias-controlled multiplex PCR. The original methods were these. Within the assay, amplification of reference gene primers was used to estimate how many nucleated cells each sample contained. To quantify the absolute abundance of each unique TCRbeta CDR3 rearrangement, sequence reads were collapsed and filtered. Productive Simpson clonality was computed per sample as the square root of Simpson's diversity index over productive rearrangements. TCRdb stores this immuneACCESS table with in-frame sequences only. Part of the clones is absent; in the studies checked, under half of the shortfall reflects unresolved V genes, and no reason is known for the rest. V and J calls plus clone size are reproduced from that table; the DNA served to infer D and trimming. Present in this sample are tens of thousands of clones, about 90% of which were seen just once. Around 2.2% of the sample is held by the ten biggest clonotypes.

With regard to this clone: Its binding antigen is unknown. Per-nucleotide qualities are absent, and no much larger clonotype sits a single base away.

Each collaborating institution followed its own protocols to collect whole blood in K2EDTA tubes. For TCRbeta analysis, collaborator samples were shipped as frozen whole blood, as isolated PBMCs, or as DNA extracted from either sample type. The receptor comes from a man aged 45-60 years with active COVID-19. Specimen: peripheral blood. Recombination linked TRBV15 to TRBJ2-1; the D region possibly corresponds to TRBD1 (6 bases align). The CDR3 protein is CATSRDHLQQGEELLGASFF. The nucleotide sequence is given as TGTGCCACCAGCAGAGATCACTTGCAACAGGGAGAGGAATTATTAGGGGCCTCGTTCTTC.